These 23 T cell receptor beta chains came from one sample sequenced in a study of cytomegalovirus exposure and HLA in healthy donors. The primer mix had 60 Vbeta and 13 Jbeta primers. Using immunoSEQ multiplex PCR, the repertoire was profiled, and TCRdb retains in-frame clones only, with some absent. In all, the sample yields around 200,000 clones. Sequences were obtained from PBMCs. The origin of the receptors is a woman in her 30s in good health and CMV-seropositive.

This chain links TRBV9 with TRBJ2-3; 16 positions agree with TRBD2. The V segment lost 2 bases and the J segment 4 bases; nucleotides outside the gene matches: 4. Per the germline V gene, CDR1 is SGDLS and CDR2 is YYNGEE. The CDR3 totals 17 residues. DNA of the CDR3: TGTGCCAGCAGCGTTGGGACTAGCGGGAGGGCAGCAGATACGCAGTATTTT. Residues: CASSVGTSGRAADTQYF.

V usage is TRBV19 and J usage is TRBJ2-3; TRBD1 matches 8 bases. The CDR3 totals 15 residues. Trimming removed 5 bases from V and 2 bases from J; junction bases left unmatched: 6. The germline V gene encodes CDR1 LNHDA and CDR2 SQIVND (reference sequence). CDR3 sequence: CASSWGQALTDTQYF. In nucleotides, the CDR3 is TGTGCCAGTAGTTGGGGACAGGCCCTCACAGATACGCAGTATTTT.

The genes are TRBV6-1 and TRBJ1-2; D uncertain. This CDR3 has 15 amino acids. The V gene lost 2 bases and the J gene lost 0 bases, with 10 bases spanning the gap. The germline V gene has CDR1 MNHNS and CDR2 SASEGT. CDR3: CASSEYDLANYGYTF. The CDR3 nucleotides read TGTGCCAGCAGTGAATATGACTTGGCTAACTATGGCTACACCTTC.

The J gene is TRBJ2-1, the V gene TRBV4-1; possibly TRBD1 for D (6 bases). The V gene lost 0 bases and the J gene lost 0 bases, with 9 bases spanning the gap. Germline lookup yields CDR1 MGHRA and CDR2 YSYEKL. The CDR3 runs to 16 residues. The CDR3 loop reads CASSQEQQGSYNEQFF. Here the CDR3 DNA reads TGCGCCAGCAGCCAAGAGCAACAGGGCTCCTACAATGAGCAGTTCTTC.

This chain uses TRBV28 with TRBJ1-5; D remains ambiguous. The V end was cut by 2 bases, the J end by 11 bases, with 13 bases between. CDR1 and CDR2 from the germline V gene are MDHEN and SYDVKM. The CDR3 sequence is 13 residues long. CDR3 amino acids: CASSLVESKSQHF. The CDR3 DNA sequence: TGTGCCAGCAGTTTAGTGGAGTCTAAATCCCAGCATTTT. The full variable domain, rest sourced from reference TRBV28 and TRBJ1-5, is DVKVTQSSRYLVKRTGEKVFLECVQDMDHENMFWYRQDPGLGLRLIYFSYDVKMKEKGDIPEGYSVSREKKERFSLILESASTNQTSMYLCASSLVESKSQHFGDGTRLSIL.

The chain joins TRBV9 to TRBJ2-7, with 7 bases identical to TRBD1. J was trimmed by 4 bases and V by 0 bases; bases with no gene match: 7. The CDR3 extends over 15 amino acids. CDR1 is SGDLS, CDR2 YYNGEE, per germline. The CDR3 region is CASSVEDRAAYEQYF. In DNA, the CDR3 is TGTGCCAGCAGCGTAGAAGACAGGGCGGCGTACGAGCAGTACTTC. Full variable domain (outside the CDR3, taken from reference TRBV9 and TRBJ2-7): DSGVTQTPKHLITATGQRVTLRCSPRSGDLSVYWYQQSLDQGLQFLIQYYNGEERAKGNILERFSAQQFPDLHSELNLSSLELGDSALYFCASSVEDRAAYEQYFGPGTRLTVT.

The gene calls are TRBV27 and TRBJ1-5, with 10 bases identical to TRBD1. This CDR3 has 14 amino acids. Germline V CDR1 and CDR2: MNHEY, SMNVEV (reference sequence). Trimming took 8 bases from V and 7 from J; bases not matched to a gene: 8. The CDR3 region has the DNA TGTGCCAGCGGGCCGGGGACAGGGGCACAGCCCCAGCATTTT. Translation gives CASGPGTGAQPQHF.

The V gene is TRBV28, the J gene TRBJ1-2; D is unclear. The CDR3 has 14 amino acids. V was shortened by 8 bases and J by 2 bases, with 15 bases between the two germline ends. Germline assignment: CDR1 MDHEN and CDR2 SYDVKM. The CDR3 coding sequence is TGTGCCAGCGTTTACCGGGAGCAAAACTATGGCTACACCTTC. It translates to CASVYREQNYGYTF.

The gene calls are TRBV18 and TRBJ1-5; D is possibly TRBD1 (6 bases). This CDR3 has 14 residues. V was pared by 3 bases and J by 5 bases, with 11 bases between. Germline CDR1 is KGHSH and CDR2 is LQKENI. CDR3 sequence reads: CASSPGYRDQPQHF. Here the CDR3 DNA reads TGTGCCAGCTCACCGGGGTACAGGGATCAGCCCCAGCATTTT.

The rearrangement links TRBV5-4 to TRBJ1-1, with TRBD1 as a possible D gene (6 bases). The CDR3 spans 13 residues. Looked up from germline, CDR1 is SGHNT and CDR2 is YYREEE (reference sequence). Trimming pared 3 bases from V and 1 base from J, leaving 7 bases between. CDR3 coding DNA: TGTGCCAGCAGCTCGGGACAGAACACTGAAGCTTTCTTT. This sequence encodes CASSSGQNTEAFF.

CDR3: CASSFTGDVGAFF. CDR3 sequence (DNA): TGTGCCAGCAGCTTTACAGGGGACGTCGGGGCTTTCTTT. The chain employs TRBV5-8 and TRBJ1-1, with TRBD1 matching 7 bases. The CDR3 loop spans 13 amino acids. Losses at the gene ends were 2 bases for V and 11 bases for J; bases not matched to a gene: 9. Germline-derived CDR1 and CDR2 are SGHTS and YDEGEE.

The chain links TRBV5-5 to TRBJ2-5, with 8 positions matching TRBD1. From germline, CDR1 is SGHKS and CDR2 YYEKEE (reference sequence). V shed 4 bases, J shed 5 bases, and the junction held 10 bases outside the gene matches. The CDR3 is 15 residues long. CDR3 region: CASSGAGGAWETQYF. CDR3 DNA sequence: TGTGCCAGCAGCGGGGCAGGGGGCGCTTGGGAGACCCAGTACTTC.

In DNA form, the CDR3 reads TGTGCCAGCAGCTTATCCTCGGGATATAACATTCAGTACTTC. It is translated as CASSLSSGYNIQYF. The chain is built from TRBV7-9 and TRBJ2-4, with a weak D call TRBD2 (5 bases). From germline, CDR1 is SEHNR and CDR2 FQNEAQ (reference sequence). This CDR3 spans 14 amino acids. The V gene lost 2 bases and the J gene lost 7 bases, with 12 bases spanning the gap.

V gene TRBV6-1 combines with J gene TRBJ1-6; no firm D call. V gave up 6 bases and J gave up 4 bases, with 10 bases separating them. Per the germline V gene, CDR1 is MNHNS and CDR2 is SASEGT. This CDR3 contains 14 residues. CDR3 in DNA: TGTGCCAGCAGGACCACAGCTTATAATTCACCCCTCCACTTT. Translating it yields CASRTTAYNSPLHF.

The chain joins TRBV5-1 to TRBJ2-3, with TRBD2 matching 15 bases. The CDR3 consists of 17 residues. V trimming: 6 bases; J trimming: 4 bases; junction bases outside the gene matches: 9. The germline V gene has CDR1 SGHRS and CDR2 YFSETQ. The CDR3, as DNA: TGCGCCAGCACCAAGGGACTAGCGGGGGGAGGCCCAGATACGCAGTATTTT. Amino acids: CASTKGLAGGGPDTQYF.

The rearrangement uses TRBV6-6 and TRBJ1-2; no clear D. Per germline, CDR1 MNHNY and CDR2 SVGAGI (reference sequence). The CDR3 runs to 13 residues. The V end was cut by 0 bases, the J end by 8 bases, with 10 bases between. CDR3 region: CASSYSIGYGYTF. The CDR3 region has the DNA TGTGCCAGCAGTTACTCGATCGGGTACGGCTACACCTTC.

The chain combines TRBV7-9 with TRBJ2-1; 15 positions match TRBD2. The CDR3 contains 17 residues. Germline CDR1 is SEHNR and CDR2 is FQNEAQ (reference sequence). J lost 7 bases, V lost 1 base, and 5 bases had no gene match. The CDR3 spells CASSLVWTSGGANEQFF. The CDR3, as DNA: TGTGCCAGCAGCTTAGTTTGGACTAGCGGGGGGGCAAATGAGCAGTTCTTC.

V and J are TRBV7-8 and TRBJ2-5, with 8 bases that match TRBD1. Germline CDR1 is SGHVS and CDR2 is FQNEAQ. J lost 5 bases, V lost 0 bases, and 8 bases had no gene match. This CDR3 spans 16 amino acids. CDR3 protein: CASSLANPGGRETQYF. In DNA, the CDR3 is TGTGCCAGCAGCTTAGCGAACCCAGGGGGCAGGGAGACCCAGTACTTC.

The chain carries TRBV9 and TRBJ2-3, with D perhaps matching TRBD1 (6 bases). The germline gives CDR1 SGDLS, CDR2 YYNGEE. The CDR3 extends over 14 amino acids. The ends were cut back, 2 bases at V and 3 bases at J, with 10 bases in the middle. In nucleotides, the CDR3 is TGTGCCAGCAGCGTGGCAGGGGAGACAGATACGCAGTATTTT. Protein sequence: CASSVAGETDTQYF. The variable domain in full, with the rest retrieved from reference TRBV9 and TRBJ2-3, is DSGVTQTPKHLITATGQRVTLRCSPRSGDLSVYWYQQSLDQGLQFLIQYYNGEERAKGNILERFSAQQFPDLHSELNLSSLELGDSALYFCASSVAGETDTQYFGPGTRLTVL.

This chain uses TRBV4-3 with TRBJ1-5, with D possibly TRBD1 on 6 matching bases. Germline V CDR1 and CDR2: LGHNA, YSLEER. The CDR3 sequence is 15 residues long. With 1 base removed from V and 3 bases from J, the gap between germline ends came to 10 bases. The CDR3 loop is CASSQVTGSNQPQHF. CDR3 nucleotides: TGCGCCAGCAGCCAAGTTACAGGGTCCAATCAGCCCCAGCATTTT.

The chain is built from TRBV7-6 and TRBJ1-5; tentatively, D is TRBD1 (6 bases). Trimming removed 3 bases at V and 0 bases at J, with 15 bases between. Germline V gene lookup returns CDR1 SGHVS and CDR2 FNYEAQ. CDR3 length equals 17 residues. The CDR3 nucleotides read TGTGCCAGCAGCTTGACCGGGACAAGGTATAGCAATCAGCCCCAGCATTTT. It specifies CASSLTGTRYSNQPQHF.

A word on this clone: At one of its ends the junction is not consistent with the germline gene, which may arise from a read error. The genes are TRBV7-8 and TRBJ2-2; D may be TRBD2 (6 bases). The CDR3 is 14 residues long. Per the germline V gene, CDR1 is SGHVS and CDR2 is FQNEAQ. This CDR3 reads CARSLVREPGELFF. CDR3 in DNA: TGTGCCCGCAGCTTAGTACGGGAGCCCGGGGAGCTGTTTTTT.

V is TRBV7-2 and J is TRBJ1-3; TRBD1 agrees at 7 bases. Germline lookup yields CDR1 SGHTA and CDR2 FQGNSA. CDR3 length: 16 residues. The ends lost 3 bases at V and 4 bases at J; junction bases unmatched: 9. Here the CDR3 reads CASSLADRTDGNTIYF. The DNA for the CDR3 is TGTGCCAGCAGCTTGGCGGACAGGACAGACGGAAACACCATATATTTT.